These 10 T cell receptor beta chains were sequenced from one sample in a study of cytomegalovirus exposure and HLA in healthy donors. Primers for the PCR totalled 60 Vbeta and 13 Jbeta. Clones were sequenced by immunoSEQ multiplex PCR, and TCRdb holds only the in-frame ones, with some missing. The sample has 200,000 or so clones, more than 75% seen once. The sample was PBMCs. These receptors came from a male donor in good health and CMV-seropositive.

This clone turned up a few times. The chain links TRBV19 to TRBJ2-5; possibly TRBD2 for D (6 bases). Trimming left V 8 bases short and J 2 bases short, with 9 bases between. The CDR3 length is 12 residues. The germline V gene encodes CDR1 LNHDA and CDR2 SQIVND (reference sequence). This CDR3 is CASAGTQETQYF. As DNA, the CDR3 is TGTGCCAGTGCGGGGACGCAAGAGACCCAGTACTTC.

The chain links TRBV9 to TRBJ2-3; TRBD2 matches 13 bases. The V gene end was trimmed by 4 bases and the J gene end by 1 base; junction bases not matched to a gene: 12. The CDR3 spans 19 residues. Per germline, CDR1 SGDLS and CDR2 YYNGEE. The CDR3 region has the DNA TGTGCCAGCAGCTTTCCTGGACTAGCGGGGGAGTTCGGCACAGATACGCAGTATTTT. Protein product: CASSFPGLAGEFGTDTQYF.

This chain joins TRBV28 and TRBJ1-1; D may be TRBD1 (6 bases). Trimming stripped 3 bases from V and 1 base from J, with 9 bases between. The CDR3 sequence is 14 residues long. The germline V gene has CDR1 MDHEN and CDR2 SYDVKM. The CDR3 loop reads CASSFGRGNTEAFF. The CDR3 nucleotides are TGTGCCAGCAGTTTTGGCAGGGGGAACACTGAAGCTTTCTTT.

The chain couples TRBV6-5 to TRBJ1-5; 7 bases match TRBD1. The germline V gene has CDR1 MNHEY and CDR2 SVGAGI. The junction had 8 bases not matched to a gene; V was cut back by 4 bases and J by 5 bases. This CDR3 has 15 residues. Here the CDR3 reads CASSSGGGIDQPQHF. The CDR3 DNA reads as TGTGCCAGCAGTTCAGGAGGGGGCATAGATCAGCCCCAGCATTTT.

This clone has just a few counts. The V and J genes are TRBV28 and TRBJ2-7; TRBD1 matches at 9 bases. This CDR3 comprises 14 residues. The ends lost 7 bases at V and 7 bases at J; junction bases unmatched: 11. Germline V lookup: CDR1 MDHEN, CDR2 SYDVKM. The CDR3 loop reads CASTRDRAGYEQYF. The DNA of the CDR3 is TGTGCCAGCACTAGGGACAGGGCGGGATATGAGCAGTACTTC.

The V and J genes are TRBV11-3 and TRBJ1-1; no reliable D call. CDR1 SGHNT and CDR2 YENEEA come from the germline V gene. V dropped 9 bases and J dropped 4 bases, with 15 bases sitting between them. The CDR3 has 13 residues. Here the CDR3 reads CARERHGSTEAFF. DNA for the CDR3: TGTGCCAGAGAACGACACGGAAGCACTGAAGCTTTCTTT.

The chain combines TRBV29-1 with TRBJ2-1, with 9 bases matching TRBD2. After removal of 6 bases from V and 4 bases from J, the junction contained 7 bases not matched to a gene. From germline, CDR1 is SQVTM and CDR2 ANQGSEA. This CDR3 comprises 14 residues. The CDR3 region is CSVIAGEGYNEQFF. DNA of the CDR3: TGCAGCGTAATAGCGGGAGAGGGGTACAATGAGCAGTTCTTC.

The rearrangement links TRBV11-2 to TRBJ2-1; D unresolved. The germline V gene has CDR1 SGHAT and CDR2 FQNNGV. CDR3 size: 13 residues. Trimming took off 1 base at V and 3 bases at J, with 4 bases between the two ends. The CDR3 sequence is CASSLADYNEQFF. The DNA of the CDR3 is TGTGCCAGCAGCTTAGCAGACTACAATGAGCAGTTCTTC.

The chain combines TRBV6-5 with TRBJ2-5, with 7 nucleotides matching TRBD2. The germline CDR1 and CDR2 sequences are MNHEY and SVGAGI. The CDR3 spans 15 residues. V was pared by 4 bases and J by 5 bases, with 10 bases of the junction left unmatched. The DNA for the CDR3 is TGTGCCAGCAGTTCCCCTGGGAGGGGCGCTGAGACCCAGTACTTC. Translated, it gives CASSSPGRGAETQYF.

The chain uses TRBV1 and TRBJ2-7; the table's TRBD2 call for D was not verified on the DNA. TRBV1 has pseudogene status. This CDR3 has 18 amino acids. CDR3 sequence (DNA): TGCACCAGCAGCCTAACCGGGACTAGCGGGAGTGGGGACTACGAGCAGTACTTC. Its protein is CTSSLTGTSGSGDYEQYF.